The 11 T cell receptor beta chains below all came from one sample that was sequenced in a study of T cell changes during pregnancy in multiple sclerosis. Method: immunoSEQ multiplex PCR; TCRdb's copy keeps in-frame clones and lacks some. Among approximately 17,000 clones, almost 85% were seen once, and the ten largest hold 10%. Sequences were derived from CD8+ T cells from peripheral blood mononuclear cells, sampled in the second trimester of pregnancy. Every receptor here comes from a female donor in good health, enrolled as a control in a pregnancy study.

V is TRBV7-9 and J is TRBJ1-1; 10 bases align to TRBD1. The CDR3 totals 14 residues. Germline lookup yields CDR1 SEHNR and CDR2 FQNEAQ (reference sequence). V was pared by 5 bases and J by 3 bases, with 3 bases of the junction left unmatched. The CDR3 is CASSGGQGDTEAFF. The CDR3, as DNA: TGTGCCAGCAGCGGAGGACAGGGGGACACTGAAGCTTTCTTT.

The CDR3 loop is CASGDSYGYTF. DNA of the CDR3: TGTGCCAGCGGGGACAGCTATGGCTACACCTTC. This chain joins TRBV2 and TRBJ1-2; 7 nucleotides line up with TRBD1. Germline V gene sequence: CDR1 SNHLY, CDR2 FYNNEI. This CDR3 spans 11 amino acids. V trimming: 8 bases; J trimming: 4 bases; junction bases outside the gene matches: 1.

The V and J genes are TRBV27 and TRBJ2-7; 7 nucleotides agree with TRBD2. Trimming removed 5 bases from V and 2 bases from J; junction bases left unmatched: 3. In germline, CDR1 is MNHEY, CDR2 SMNVEV (reference sequence). This CDR3 has 13 residues. In DNA, the CDR3 is TGTGCCAGCAGTCCCGGGAGGACCTACGAGCAGTACTTC. This gives the protein CASSPGRTYEQYF.

The V call is TRBV6-1, the J call TRBJ1-4; D possibly corresponds to TRBD1 (6 bases). Germline V gives CDR1 MNHNS, CDR2 SASEGT. The length of the CDR3 is 14 residues. V was trimmed by 7 bases and J by 5 bases, leaving 14 bases between them. The CDR3 nucleotides are TGTGCCAGCACTCGACAGGAGTTCAATGAAAAACTGTTTTTT. This codes for CASTRQEFNEKLFF.

V gene TRBV9 combines with J gene TRBJ2-3; 8 bases map to TRBD1. Germline CDR1 and CDR2: SGDLS and YYNGEE. The CDR3 is 15 residues long. Trimming cost V 2 bases and J 3 bases; bases outside gene matches: 5. CDR3 sequence (DNA): TGTGCCAGCAGCGTTCCAGGGGGCACAACAGATACGCAGTATTTT. Its protein product is CASSVPGGTTDTQYF.

V usage is TRBV12-2 and J usage is TRBJ1-5; the D segment call TRBD1 is taken from the table without a DNA check. TRBV12-2 counts as a pseudogene. The CDR3 runs 21 residues. The chain's CDR3 is CASRLASGTGGDQGPNQPQHF. The DNA of the CDR3 is TGTGCAAGTCGCTTAGCATCCGGGACAGGGGGCGATCAGGGCCCCAATCAGCCCCAGCATTTT.

The V and J genes are TRBV19 and TRBJ1-1; 7 bases are a match to TRBD1. V dropped 4 bases and J dropped 1; count of bases not matched to a gene: 0. CDR1 and CDR2 from the germline V gene are LNHDA and SQIVND (reference sequence). The CDR3 contains 13 residues. The CDR3: CASSRTGNTEAFF. The CDR3 bases are TGTGCCAGTAGTAGGACAGGGAACACTGAAGCTTTCTTT.

The chain couples TRBV6-5 to TRBJ2-1; 7 bases are a match to TRBD2. This CDR3 is built from 16 residues. From germline, CDR1 is MNHEY and CDR2 SVGAGI. V lost 4 bases, J lost 9 bases, and 15 bases stayed unmatched. CDR3 DNA sequence: TGTGCCAGCAGTTTTCGGGGGGAAGAAGGGGAGGGTGAGCAGTTCTTC. It specifies CASSFRGEEGEGEQFF.

This chain joins TRBV7-8 and TRBJ1-5, with a possible D match to TRBD1 (6 bases). CDR3 size: 18 residues. Trimming took off 3 bases at V and 4 bases at J, with 22 bases between the two ends. Germline CDR1 SGHVS, CDR2 FQNEAQ. CDR3 in amino acids: CASSLPTGMDEKNQPQHF. CDR3 bases: TGTGCCAGCAGCTTGCCTACAGGGATGGACGAGAAAAATCAGCCCCAGCATTTT.

This chain's CDR3 is CASSFGGGATEQFF. The CDR3 DNA reads TGTGCCAGCAGCTTTGGCGGGGGGGCCACTGAGCAGTTCTTC. The rearrangement joins TRBV7-6 to TRBJ2-1, with TRBD2 identical over 9 bases. Per the germline V gene, CDR1 is SGHVS and CDR2 is FNYEAQ. CDR3 length: 14 residues. V gave up 3 bases and J gave up 9 bases; unmatched junction bases: 6.

The chain has TRBV7-3 and TRBJ2-5, with TRBD2 matching 12 bases. Germline loops: CDR1 SGHTA, CDR2 FQGTGA. V lost 0 bases and J lost 3; bases outside the gene matches: 5. This CDR3 region has 17 residues. The CDR3 DNA follows: TGTGCCAGCAGCTTAACTGGCAGACTAGCGGGGGAAGAGACCCAGTACTTC. Its protein is CASSLTGRLAGEETQYF.